This is a list of T cell receptor beta chains from one sample in a study of cytomegalovirus exposure and HLA in healthy donors. The protocol was immunoSEQ multiplex PCR, while the TCRdb copy is restricted to in-frame clones and leaves out a portion. The table shows roughly 140,000 clones, with over 65% occurring only once. What was sequenced was PBMCs. These receptors were collected from a male donor in good health and CMV-seronegative. The CDR3 runs from the conserved cysteine through the conserved F or W. Each record gives: clone size, J gene, V gene, D gene, CDR3 DNA, CDR3 protein. The D gene is left open where the match is weak. Some rows have no size entry. The others give once, few or many, or a class for an expanded clone.

. TRBJ2-1 TRBV5-1 TRBD1 TGCGCCAGCAGCTTGAGGACAGGGAGCTCCTACAATGAGCAGTTCTTC CASSLRTGSSYNEQFF
once TRBJ2-7 TRBV9 . TGTGCCAGCAGCGTAGATCGGGACACCTACGAGCAGTACTTC CASSVDRDTYEQYF
. TRBJ1-2 TRBV11-2 TRBD1 TGTGCCAGCAGCCCGTCTCCGACAGGGCTCTATGGCTACACCTTC CASSPSPTGLYGYTF
. TRBJ2-1 TRBV7-9 TRBD2 TGTGCCAGCAGGCCCCCCAGCGGGACCTACAATGAGCAGTTCTTC CASRPPSGTYNEQFF
. TRBJ2-5 TRBV19 . TGTGCCAGTAAGGGTGGGACATGGGAGTGGGAGACCCAGTACTTC CASKGGTWEWETQYF
once TRBJ2-2 TRBV6-4 . TGTGCCAGCAGTTCATCTAGGAACACCGGGGAGCTGTTTTTT CASSSSRNTGELFF
. TRBJ2-3 TRBV11-3 . TGTGCCAGCAGCTTAGATCTCACAAATACGCAGTATTTT CASSLDLTNTQYF
. TRBJ1-5 TRBV2 TRBD1 TGTGCCAGCAGCGGGACAGGGGGCTCGTATCAGCCCCAGCATTTT CASSGTGGSYQPQHF
once TRBJ2-2 TRBV18 . TGTGCCGGTAAGGGACAACAGAACACCGGGGAGCTGTTTTTT CAGKGQQNTGELFF
. TRBJ2-7 TRBV7-9 TRBD2 TGTGCCAGCAGCTTAACACGCGGGGGTGGTCACGAGCAGTACTTC CASSLTRGGGHEQYF